Sequencing of this T cell receptor beta chain was carried out in a study of blood T cell repertoires in COVID-19. On the study more broadly: There were acute and convalescent COVID-19 samples, and they came from the United States, Italy and Spain. T cells, B-cell-depleted T cells, or PBMCs supplied cDNA or gDNA.

This clone was observed a handful of times. Seattle participants joined during active infection and were tracked over time. Germline lookup yields CDR1 SGDLS and CDR2 YYNGEE. V shed 3 bases, J shed 7 bases, and the junction held 8 bases outside the gene matches. The CDR3 loop spans 15 amino acids. As handled by the study authors: Reference gene primer amplification in the assay estimated nucleated cell counts. Repertoires were generated with immunoSEQ multiplex PCR, while TCRdb's copy carries only in-frame clones and drops some. The V and J calls and clone size are taken from that table; D and trimming were inferred from the DNA. This sample yields roughly 70,000 clones, of which roughly 72% are seen a single time; 14% to 15% belongs to the top ten.

This TCR came from a man aged 55 to 70 with COVID-19, enrolled during active disease. This chain connects TRBV9 to TRBJ2-2, with 8 bases fitting TRBD1. The sample was peripheral blood. CDR3 DNA: TGTGCCAGCAGCGGGAGGACAGGGTCTATCGGGGAGCTGTTTTTT. Protein sequence: CASSGRTGSIGELFF. Supplemented by reference TRBV9 and TRBJ2-2, the full variable domain reads DSGVTQTPKHLITATGQRVTLRCSPRSGDLSVYWYQQSLDQGLQFLIQYYNGEERAKGNILERFSAQQFPDLHSELNLSSLELGDSALYFCASSGRTGSIGELFFGEGSRLTVL.